This T cell receptor beta chain was retrieved from a study of OX40 agonist ivuxolimab in advanced cancers. At the level of the study: Two patients with cutaneous melanoma and one with hepatocellular carcinoma, three in total, showed partial responses.

The CDR3 length is 16 residues. Looked up from germline, CDR1 is SGDLS and CDR2 is YYNGEE. V lost 3 bases and J lost 3; bases outside the gene matches: 9. Measured with immunoSEQ multiplex PCR; TCRdb has only the in-frame clones, and not every one. The table records 48,000 or so clones, roughly 89% of them present only once. This chain joins TRBV9 and TRBJ2-3; 8 nucleotides align to TRBD2. The sequence was obtained from an adult with an advanced solid tumor such as melanoma, head and neck, liver or kidney cancer. Sequenced material: CD4+ or CD8+ T cells sorted from blood, taken in a trial of the OX40 agonist ivuxolimab. The chain's CDR3 is CASSAPGTRLTDTQYF. The CDR3 bases are TGTGCCAGCAGCGCCCCCGGGACTAGACTAACAGATACGCAGTATTTT.